The 20 T cell receptor beta chains below come from one sample, sequenced in a study of blood T cells in healthy people across ages. Through a sample-barcoded 5' primer and a J-beta primer mix, a second PCR was run for roughly 7 to 11 cycles. TCRdb fed the 5' RACE reads into MiXCR, producing one record per CDR3 protein. The table includes 540,000 or so distinct CDR3 sequences, around 24% detected once. This sample was shared with a second study, whose subject was T cells of mothers and their children.

Sequencing was done on a sample of blood. The source of these receptors is a boy under 18 in good health.

The J gene is TRBJ2-5, the V gene TRBV30; perhaps TRBD2 as D (5 bases). The V gene lost 3 bases and the J gene lost 11 bases, with 25 bases spanning the gap. The CDR3 spans 15 residues. Per the germline V gene, CDR1 is GTSNPN and CDR2 is SVGIG (reference sequence). CDR3 sequence: CAWSPRVTGGGEQYF. CDR3 nucleotides: TGTGCCTGGAGCCCCAGAGTAACGGGCGGAGGTGAGCAGTACTTC.

This clonotype was recorded many times. The chain couples TRBV4-1 to TRBJ2-7; D is unresolved. From germline, CDR1 is MGHRA and CDR2 YSYEKL. Trimming removed 1 base at V and 5 bases at J, with 9 bases between. The CDR3 contains 13 residues. The CDR3 sequence is CASSQGVGNEQYF. CDR3 sequence (DNA): TGCGCCAGCAGCCAAGGCGTAGGGAACGAGCAGTACTTC.

The CDR3 loop reads CSAVLGGRALSTDTQYF. CDR3 in DNA: TGCAGTGCAGTACTGGGGGGGAGGGCCTTGAGCACAGATACGCAGTATTTT. The chain recombines TRBV20-1 with TRBJ2-3; 7 bases fit TRBD2. CDR3 size: 17 residues. V shed 6 bases, J shed 0 bases, and the junction held 15 bases outside the gene matches. CDR1 and CDR2 from the germline V gene are DFQATT and SNEGSKA (reference sequence).

This clonotype came up a few times. V gene TRBV27 combines with J gene TRBJ1-1, with D possibly being TRBD1 (6 bases). Germline V gives CDR1 MNHEY, CDR2 SMNVEV (reference sequence). V lost 6 bases and J 5 bases, leaving 16 bases between the germline ends. The CDR3 totals 14 residues. For the CDR3, the DNA is TGTGCCAGCAGAGGGGGGAGAGCATGGACTGAAGCTTTCTTT. The encoded protein is CASRGGRAWTEAFF.

In this sample, this clonotype turned up many times. V usage is TRBV18 and J usage is TRBJ2-1; TRBD1 or TRBD2 may be the D gene (5 bases each). The CDR3 contains 16 residues. V dropped 0 bases and J dropped 1 base, with 10 bases sitting between them. The germline gives CDR1 KGHSH, CDR2 LQKENI. CDR3 loop: CASSPPGDASYNEQFF. The CDR3 nucleotides read TGTGCCAGCTCACCACCGGGGGATGCGTCCTACAATGAGCAGTTCTTC.

V gene TRBV4-1 combines with J gene TRBJ2-2; D is undetermined. This CDR3 has 12 residues. Trimming pared 4 bases from V and 7 bases from J, leaving 7 bases between. Germline V gene sequence: CDR1 MGHRA, CDR2 YSYEKL. CDR3 residues: CASSRVRGELFF. DNA of the CDR3: TGCGCCAGCAGCCGGGTCCGCGGGGAGCTGTTTTTT.

The CDR3 reads CASTPVWGAGNEQFF. The CDR3 nucleotides read TGTGCCAGCACACCGGTTTGGGGGGCAGGCAATGAGCAGTTCTTC. V gene TRBV28 combines with J gene TRBJ2-1; D assignment may be TRBD1 or TRBD2 (6 bases each). The CDR3 covers 15 residues. The V end lost 7 bases, the J end lost 6 bases, and 19 bases lay between the germline ends. The germline V gene encodes CDR1 MDHEN and CDR2 SYDVKM.

CDR3 in amino acids: CASSQDRRWSATEQFF. Written as DNA, the CDR3 is TGCGCCAGCAGCCAAGATAGGAGGTGGTCGGCTACCGAGCAGTTCTTC. The gene calls are TRBV4-3 and TRBJ2-1; maybe TRBD2 (5 bases). Germline loops: CDR1 LGHNA, CDR2 YSLEER. V was trimmed by 0 bases and J by 10 bases, leaving 19 bases between them. This CDR3 has 16 residues.

The sample holds a few counts of this clonotype. V gene TRBV4-2 combines with J gene TRBJ2-5; 8 bases are shared with TRBD2. Judging by the DNA end, TRBJ2-1 fits better; the J call may be wrong. The CDR3 loop spans 18 amino acids. In germline, CDR1 is LGHNA, CDR2 YNFKEQ. The CDR3 nucleotides read TGTGCCAGCAGCCAAGATAAGGATGGGGGACTAGAAGTTGGTGAGCAGTTCTTC. This sequence encodes CASSQDKDGGLEVGEQFF.

The chain uses TRBV7-2 and TRBJ1-4; the match to TRBD1 covers 7 bases. Germline-derived CDR1 and CDR2 are SGHTA and FQGNSA. There are 17 residues in the CDR3. V shed 1 base, J shed 0 bases, and the junction held 5 bases outside the gene matches. DNA of the CDR3: TGTGCCAGCAGCTTAGGAAGCGGACAGGCAACTAATGAAAAACTGTTTTTT. Translation: CASSLGSGQATNEKLFF.

The rearrangement links TRBV7-9 to TRBJ1-1, with a possible D match to TRBD1 (5 bases). CDR3 length: 13 amino acids. Germline V gives CDR1 SEHNR, CDR2 FQNEAQ (reference sequence). Trimming cost V 5 bases and J 6 bases, with 13 bases left between them. The CDR3 loop is CASSRQGTAEAFF. CDR3 DNA: TGTGCCAGCAGCCGGCAGGGCACCGCTGAAGCTTTCTTT.

The rearrangement links TRBV6-2 or TRBV6-3 to TRBJ1-5; D is uncertain. The CDR3 has 13 residues. Germline assignment: CDR1 MNHEY and CDR2 SVGEGT. V was trimmed by 4 bases and J by 6 bases, leaving 10 bases between them. The CDR3 sequence is CASSFSPSQPQHF. Here the CDR3 DNA reads TGTGCCAGCAGTTTCTCTCCCAGTCAGCCCCAGCATTTT.

The chain recombines TRBV4-3 with TRBJ1-4, with 8 bases lining up with TRBD1. The germline V gene has CDR1 LGHNA and CDR2 YSLEER. This CDR3 contains 16 residues. V shed 0 bases, J shed 6 bases, and the junction held 6 bases outside the gene matches. In DNA form, the CDR3 reads TGCGCCAGCAGCCAAGACCTGGCAGGGGGCTATGAAAAACTGTTTTTT. Its protein is CASSQDLAGGYEKLFF.

This clonotype was detected ten times or more. The V gene is TRBV28, the J gene TRBJ2-1; 7 nucleotides match TRBD1. The length of the CDR3 is 13 residues. CDR1 MDHEN and CDR2 SYDVKM come from the germline V gene. After removal of 3 bases from V and 9 bases from J, the junction contained 5 bases not matched to a gene. The CDR3 loop reads CASSFPPGGEQFF. CDR3 sequence (DNA): TGTGCCAGCAGTTTCCCCCCAGGGGGTGAGCAGTTCTTC.

This chain links TRBV29-1 with TRBJ1-1; possible D gene TRBD1, 6 bases. Trimming took off 3 bases at V and 5 bases at J, with 16 bases between the two ends. Looked up from germline, CDR1 is SQVTM and CDR2 is ANQGSEA. This CDR3 is 14 amino acids long. Here the CDR3 DNA reads TGCAGCGTTGAGGAGCAGGGGCGGGCGACTGAAGCTTTCTTT. Its translation is CSVEEQGRATEAFF.

A few counts support this clonotype. This chain's CDR3 is CASSLEGTGRDEQFF. CDR3 bases: TGTGCCAGCAGCTTAGAAGGGACAGGGAGAGATGAGCAGTTCTTC. V gene TRBV11-1 combines with J gene TRBJ2-1; 9 bases map to TRBD1. CDR1 SGHAT and CDR2 FQDESV come from the germline V gene (reference sequence). This CDR3 is built from 15 residues. V lost 1 base and J lost 8; bases outside the gene matches: 6.

The chain joins TRBV6-2 or TRBV6-3 to TRBJ2-5, with D maybe TRBD2 (5 bases). The CDR3 spans 14 residues. Germline CDR1 MNHEY, CDR2 SVGEGT. Trimming left V 6 bases short and J 5 bases short, with 16 bases between. CDR3 loop: CASRQLDLRETQYF. DNA of the CDR3: TGTGCCAGCAGGCAACTAGATTTAAGGGAGACCCAGTACTTC.

J is TRBJ2-1 and V is TRBV4-1; 7 nucleotides match TRBD2. The CDR3 is made up of 15 amino acids. The trim removed 1 base at V and 5 bases at J, leaving 5 bases unmatched. CDR1 MGHRA and CDR2 YSYEKL come from the germline V gene. The CDR3 DNA reads as TGCGCCAGCAGCCAAGTGTGGCTAGCGGACAATGAGCAGTTCTTC. Translation gives CASSQVWLADNEQFF.

This clonotype was observed at least ten times. The chain employs TRBV7-2 and TRBJ2-7; 9 nucleotides align to TRBD2. The germline CDR1 and CDR2 sequences are SGHTA and FQGNSA. Trimming cost V 3 bases and J 4 bases; bases outside gene matches: 4. CDR3 length equals 14 residues. The CDR3 loop reads CASSFAGGMYEQYF. Written as DNA, the CDR3 is TGTGCCAGCAGCTTTGCGGGGGGGATGTACGAGCAGTACTTC.

There are a few counts of this clonotype. V gene TRBV10-3 combines with J gene TRBJ2-1; 13 bases line up with TRBD2. Trimming took 5 bases from V and 6 from J; bases not matched to a gene: 4. Germline V gene data show CDR1 as ENHRY and CDR2 as SYGVKD. This CDR3 has 15 residues. In nucleotides, the CDR3 is TGTGCCATCAGTCGGACTAGCGGGGGTAGCAATGAGCAGTTCTTC. It yields the protein CAISRTSGGSNEQFF.